Listed below are T cell receptor beta chains from one sample, sequenced in a study of Ad26.COV2.S vaccination and SARS-CoV-2 variants. The assay was immunoSEQ multiplex PCR, and TCRdb's table has in-frame clones only and misses some. The sample yields about 480,000 clones, about 83% seen once. The sequencing used peripheral blood, collected in a trial of Ad26.COV2.S vaccine versus placebo. The receptor source for this set is a person between 18 and 65 years old who received the Ad26.COV2.S COVID-19 vaccine or a placebo. The CDR3 runs from the conserved cysteine through the conserved F or W. A D gene is named only where the DNA matches it firmly. The size of a clone is reported for some rows only, either as once, few or many, or as a class for expanded clones.

clone_size: -; v_call: TRBV12-3/TRBV12-4; d_call: -; j_call: TRBJ1-6; cdr3_aa: CASSTVGALHF; cdr3_nt: TGTGCCAGCAGCACTGTCGGAGCCCTCCACTTT
clone_size: -; v_call: TRBV5-1; d_call: -; j_call: TRBJ2-5; cdr3_aa: CASSTLLGLQETQYF; cdr3_nt: TGCGCCAGCAGCACCCTGTTAGGACTACAAGAGACCCAGTACTTC
clone_size: few; v_call: TRBV7-8; d_call: -; j_call: TRBJ1-5; cdr3_aa: CASSLEAGVNQPQHF; cdr3_nt: TGTGCCAGCAGCCTCGAGGCGGGAGTAAATCAGCCCCAGCATTTT
clone_size: many; v_call: TRBV5-8; d_call: -; j_call: TRBJ2-7; cdr3_aa: CASSLVHTAGSSYEQYF; cdr3_nt: TGTGCCAGCAGCTTGGTCCATACGGCAGGGAGTTCCTACGAGCAGTACTTC
clone_size: -; v_call: TRBV6-5; d_call: TRBD1; j_call: TRBJ2-7; cdr3_aa: CASSTGTGAYEQYF; cdr3_nt: TGTGCCAGCAGCACCGGGACAGGCGCCTACGAGCAGTACTTC
clone_size: -; v_call: TRBV7-9; d_call: -; j_call: TRBJ1-5; cdr3_aa: CASSRQSNQPQHF; cdr3_nt: TGTGCCAGCAGCCGACAGTCCAATCAGCCCCAGCATTTT
clone_size: -; v_call: TRBV2; d_call: -; j_call: TRBJ2-1; cdr3_aa: CASSGGGQFF; cdr3_nt: TGTGCCAGCAGTGGGGGCGGGCAGTTCTTC
clone_size: -; v_call: TRBV19; d_call: -; j_call: TRBJ2-7; cdr3_aa: CASSSQADVGEQYF; cdr3_nt: TGTGCCAGTAGTTCACAAGCGGACGTAGGCGAGCAGTACTTC
clone_size: -; v_call: TRBV6-5; d_call: TRBD1; j_call: TRBJ1-5; cdr3_aa: CASSRTGTQPQHF; cdr3_nt: TGTGCCAGCAGCCGGACAGGGACTCAGCCCCAGCATTTT
clone_size: -; v_call: TRBV7-2; d_call: -; j_call: TRBJ1-6; cdr3_aa: CASSLGTPGSPLHF; cdr3_nt: TGTGCCAGCAGCTTAGGGACTCCGGGATCACCCCTCCACTTT
clone_size: few; v_call: TRBV4-3; d_call: -; j_call: TRBJ1-5; cdr3_aa: CASSHVLMRLLYSNQPQHF; cdr3_nt: TGCGCCAGCAGCCACGTCCTTATGAGGCTTCTTTATAGCAATCAGCCCCAGCATTTT
clone_size: once; v_call: TRBV18; d_call: TRBD1; j_call: TRBJ2-7; cdr3_aa: CASSRQGPRSSYEQYF; cdr3_nt: TGTGCCAGCTCAAGACAGGGGCCACGATCCTCCTACGAGCAGTACTTC
clone_size: -; v_call: TRBV7-8; d_call: -; j_call: TRBJ2-7; cdr3_aa: CASTGVTGGEQYF; cdr3_nt: TGTGCCAGCACCGGGGTCACTGGCGGAGAGCAGTACTTC
clone_size: -; v_call: TRBV28; d_call: -; j_call: TRBJ2-7; cdr3_aa: CASRASYEQYF; cdr3_nt: TGTGCCAGCCGAGCTTCCTACGAGCAGTACTTC
clone_size: once; v_call: TRBV9; d_call: TRBD1; j_call: TRBJ2-2; cdr3_aa: CASSVATGTGMGGELFF; cdr3_nt: TGTGCCAGCAGCGTAGCTACTGGGACAGGGATGGGCGGGGAGCTGTTTTTT
clone_size: once; v_call: TRBV4-1; d_call: -; j_call: TRBJ1-5; cdr3_aa: CASSQGTGEPQHF; cdr3_nt: TGCGCCAGCAGCCAGGGGACGGGGGAGCCCCAGCATTTT
clone_size: -; v_call: TRBV3-1/TRBV3-2; d_call: TRBD2; j_call: TRBJ2-3; cdr3_aa: CASSLKRGNTDTQYF; cdr3_nt: TGTGCCAGCAGCCTTAAGCGGGGAAACACAGATACGCAGTATTTT
clone_size: -; v_call: TRBV30; d_call: -; j_call: TRBJ1-4; cdr3_aa: CAWNRGTGEKLFF; cdr3_nt: TGTGCCTGGAACCGTGGGACGGGTGAAAAACTGTTTTTT
clone_size: -; v_call: TRBV28; d_call: -; j_call: TRBJ2-3; cdr3_aa: CASSLQGPGADTQYF; cdr3_nt: TGTGCCAGCAGCCTTCAAGGACCCGGGGCAGATACGCAGTATTTT
clone_size: -; v_call: TRBV3-1/TRBV3-2; d_call: -; j_call: TRBJ1-1; cdr3_aa: CASSPPSVNEAFF; cdr3_nt: TGTGCCAGCAGCCCCCCGTCGGTGAATGAAGCTTTCTTT
clone_size: -; v_call: TRBV7-2; d_call: -; j_call: TRBJ2-1; cdr3_aa: CASSALWSAGEQFF; cdr3_nt: TGTGCCAGCAGCGCATTATGGTCCGCAGGTGAGCAGTTCTTC
clone_size: -; v_call: TRBV6-5; d_call: -; j_call: TRBJ2-7; cdr3_aa: CASKAEEYSSYEQYF; cdr3_nt: TGTGCCAGCAAGGCTGAGGAATACAGCTCCTACGAGCAGTACTTC
clone_size: -; v_call: TRBV9; d_call: -; j_call: TRBJ2-3; cdr3_aa: CASSVVAGYTDTQYF; cdr3_nt: TGTGCCAGCAGCGTAGTTGCGGGTTATACAGATACGCAGTATTTT
clone_size: once; v_call: TRBV12-3/TRBV12-4; d_call: -; j_call: TRBJ1-2; cdr3_aa: CASSNRVGGYTF; cdr3_nt: TGTGCCAGCAGCAACAGGGTTGGGGGCTACACCTTC
clone_size: -; v_call: TRBV6-4; d_call: -; j_call: TRBJ1-6; cdr3_aa: CASSVGPENSPLHF; cdr3_nt: TGTGCCAGCAGTGTGGGACCGGAGAATTCACCCCTCCACTTT
clone_size: -; v_call: TRBV7-2; d_call: -; j_call: TRBJ2-2; cdr3_aa: CASSLERTNTGELFF; cdr3_nt: TGTGCCAGCAGCTTAGAACGGACGAACACCGGGGAGCTGTTTTTT
clone_size: -; v_call: TRBV5-1; d_call: -; j_call: TRBJ1-4; cdr3_aa: CASSLGGYDNEKLFF; cdr3_nt: TGCGCCAGCAGCTTAGGGGGTTACGATAATGAAAAACTGTTTTTT
clone_size: -; v_call: TRBV4-2; d_call: -; j_call: TRBJ2-2; cdr3_aa: CASSQAVPGLYANTGELFF; cdr3_nt: TGTGCCAGCAGCCAAGCCGTCCCGGGACTGTACGCGAACACCGGGGAGCTGTTTTTT
clone_size: -; v_call: TRBV27; d_call: TRBD1; j_call: TRBJ2-1; cdr3_aa: CASSLQTGTGITEQFF; cdr3_nt: TGTGCCAGCAGTTTGCAAACCGGGACAGGGATCACTGAGCAGTTCTTC